This T cell receptor (beta chain) appears in the sequencing data of a study of blood T cells in healthy people across ages (dated by TCRdb to the mid-2010s). In the study overall: Template switching captured roughly one uniquely barcoded TCR beta cDNA molecule per two T cells in model experiments. The study measured age-related changes in TCR beta repertoire diversity using deep sequencing normalized with unique cDNA molecular identifiers. Using the same blood draw, the study looked at two additional independent replicas of 1 million unique cDNA reads for two donors, one aged 18 to 30 and the other aged 80 or older. Donors of different ages were randomly distributed across sequencing lanes to avoid experimental bias. The donors were split into four age groups: young (average 16 years), middle-aged (roughly 42), aged (approximately 60) and long-lived (approximately 80). Points the paper makes about the study in general: Estimates of total diversity based on one million sequenced T cells were regarded as lower bounds and as underestimates. The CMV infection status of donors was not known, potentially confounding age-related changes in expanded clonotypes. Bulk unsorted PBMC profiling prevented conclusive comparison of naive and antigen-experienced compartments. There was a strong correlation between observed TCR beta diversity and the percentage of naive T cells measured by flow cytometry. As age increased, observed TCR beta diversity per million T cells dropped in a roughly linear way, and a significant reduction was already evident by age about 36. Compared with the aged group, the long-lived group had more naive CD4+ T cells, fewer expanded clones and increased TCR diversity, suggesting age selection.

The library relied on 5' RACE. The sequencer was an Illumina HiSeq 2500. A second 7 to 11 cycle PCR used a sample-barcoded 5' primer and a J-beta primer mix. Each TCR beta cDNA molecule received a unique molecular identifier from a template-switch 5' adaptor carrying 12 random nucleotides. Each sample yielded at least 3 million CDR3-containing paired-end reads. The Mint cDNA synthesis kit, primed by a TRBC-specific oligonucleotide, was used to synthesize first-strand cDNA from all RNA. Following uracil-DNA glycosylase treatment, a first 18-cycle PCR with universal primers M1SS and BC2_uni_R was performed on all cDNA. Per the source publication's procedure: For normalization, 1 million high-quality reads, each with a distinct molecular identifier, were randomly selected from each sample. Instead of being binned into consensus sequences, reads that shared molecular identifiers were thrown out. CDR3 identification, clonotype clustering and error correction used MiTCR with a Q25 quality threshold and the strictest error-elimination algorithm. A nonparametric unseen species model with Euler transformation was used to estimate lower-bound total TCR beta diversity. TCRdb applied fastp at Q25 and MiXCR to the public reads, then kept only in-frame beta chains. Every entry covers one CDR3 protein and lists the most common genes and DNA from its rows. What appears here as the V and J calls and clone size reflects TCRdb's work, not the paper's. Recorded for this sample are roughly 1.7 million distinct CDR3 sequences; roughly 32% of them occurred a single time. The leading ten clones occupy 11% of the sample.

About this clonotype: Its antigen target is currently unknown. No base quality values were provided; no much bigger clone lies one nucleotide off.

The 39 donors, aged about 6 to 100 years, were systemically healthy Caucasian individuals from Russia. Each donor gave ten milliliters of peripheral blood, collected into EDTA-treated Vacutainer tubes. Ficoll-Paque density-gradient centrifugation was used to isolate PBMCs, with at least 6 million per sample. Trizol reagent was used to extract total RNA from PBMCs, with at least 6 micrograms per sample. For every donor, flow cytometry on a PBMC aliquot measured the percentage of naive CD45RAhigh/CD27high T cells. From a lookup of the germline V gene (reference sequence), CDR1 and CDR2 are MNHEY and SMNVEV. Spanning cysteine to phenylalanine, the CDR3 consists of 13 amino acids. Of the read, only the CDR3 DNA is kept; its 39 bases are in frame from base 1. V sheds 3 bases and J sheds 6 bases, leaving 12 bases between their ends.

This receptor was identified in a woman younger than 45 in good health. The chain was built from TRBV27 and TRBJ2-7; the D gene cannot be named for sure. Sequences were obtained from blood. CDR3 reads: CASSFTLFGEQYF. The DNA reads as follows: TGTGCCAGCAGTTTTACACTATTTGGCGAGCAGTACTTC.